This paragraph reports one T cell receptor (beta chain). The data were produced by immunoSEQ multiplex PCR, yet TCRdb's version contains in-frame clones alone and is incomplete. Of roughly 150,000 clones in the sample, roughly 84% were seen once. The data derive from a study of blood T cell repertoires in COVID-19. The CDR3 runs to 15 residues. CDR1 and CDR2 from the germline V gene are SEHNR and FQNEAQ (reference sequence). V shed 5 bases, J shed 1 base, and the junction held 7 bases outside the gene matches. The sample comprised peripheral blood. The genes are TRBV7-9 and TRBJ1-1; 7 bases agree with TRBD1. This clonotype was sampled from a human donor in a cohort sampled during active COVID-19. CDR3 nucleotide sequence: TGTGCCAGCAGCGGGGGGACAGACAAGAACACTGAAGCTTTCTTT. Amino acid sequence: CASSGGTDKNTEAFF.